This TCR beta chain was recovered during a study of circulating and synovial CD4+ cells in juvenile arthritis (dated by TCRdb to between 2012 and 2015). About the investigation overall: TCRbeta CDR3 repertoires of circulating HLA-DR+ CD4 T cells, bulk blood CD4 T cells and synovial CD4 T cells were compared within each patient. The goal of the repertoire sequencing was to confirm that synovial clonotypes were enriched in a circulating synovial-like CD4 T cell subset.

Turning to this clone: Its antigen specificity is not known. Base quality data are lacking; no much larger clone is found one base away.

Donors of the sequenced samples were patients with active juvenile idiopathic arthritis. For each patient, circulating pathogenic-like lymphocytes were obtained from less than 10 mL of blood. Circulating pathogenic-like lymphocytes were sorted from peripheral blood mononuclear cells as HLA-DR+CD14-CD3+CD4+CD25low/- cells. Right after thawing, the cells went straight into sorting, and Live/Dead Fixable Near-IR Stain was used to exclude dead cells. HLA-DR was selected as the sorting marker because HLA-DR is a surface protein that apparently lacks signalling activity in T cells. Preparation of the library involved the immunoSEQ multiplex PCR assay. An external provider performed TCRbeta CDR3 sequencing as a commercial service. The authors' pipeline ran thus. The analyses relied on productive nucleotide sequences along with amino acid sequences obtained through in silico translation. Diversity was quantified by Renyi entropy over a range of alpha values, with sample size equalised by taking the median of 200 repeated subsamples. Pairwise repertoire distance was calculated as one minus the Chao-modified Jaccard index to correct for under-sampling and was used for clustering. Frequency-weighted overlap with synovial clonotypes was computed over 200 sample sizes, 200 draws without replacement each, and reported at the smaller sample's size. This immuneACCESS table, as held by TCRdb, lists in-frame sequences with V and J called but not all clones. Of the missing ones, under half trace to an unresolved V gene in checked studies; the others have no known cause. The DNA gave D and trimming, while V, J and clone size come from that table. Recorded for this sample are roughly 2,200 clones; roughly nine tenths of them occurred a single time. More than 1.5% of the sample belongs to the ten largest clones.

V lost 6 bases and J lost 2 bases; the stretch between them is 9 bases long. CDR1 is given as SEHNR and CDR2 as FQNEAQ, both from the germline V gene (reference sequence). Measured from the cysteine to the phenylalanine, the CDR3 is 13 residues long. The retained sequence is limited to the CDR3, 39 bases, with the frame set at the first base. General findings and caveats noted by the study authors: No difference between circulating pathogenic-like lymphocytes and bulk blood T cells was detected by traditional Vbeta family usage analysis. Overlap with synovium increased with sequencing depth, so measured shared-clonotype fractions likely underestimated the full repertoire overlap. Because CPL samples and bulk blood CD4 samples differed in T cell genome counts by at least an order of magnitude, sample-size effects were addressed. Circulating pathogenic-like lymphocytes clustered together with synovial T cells and shared a substantially larger fraction of CDR3 sequences with synovium than bulk blood did. Synovial and circulating pathogenic-like lymphocyte repertoires were less diverse than bulk blood CD4 repertoires, with some CPL samples as oligoclonal as synovium.

This sequence was found in a human donor with juvenile idiopathic arthritis. Specimen: HLA-DR+ CD4+ T cells from blood. What this sample's cell subset or site label stands for: circulating pathogenic-like lymphocytes, sorted as HLA-DR+CD14-CD3+CD4+CD25low/- blood T cells. The chain links TRBV7-9 with TRBJ2-3; the D region possibly corresponds to TRBD1 (5 bases align). The CDR3 protein: CASRDINTDTQYF. The nucleotide sequence reads TGTGCCAGCAGGGACATCAACACAGATACGCAGTATTTT.